The 18 T cell receptor beta chains presented below share a single source sample, sequenced in a study of blood T cell repertoires in COVID-19. Assay: immunoSEQ multiplex PCR; the TCRdb copy retains only in-frame clones and omits some. This sample has 250,000 to 350,000 clones, with around 89% found just once. The sequenced material came from peripheral blood. The receptors were gathered from a man younger than 40 with acute or convalescent COVID-19.

The chain is built from TRBV19 and TRBJ2-3, with 7 bases matching TRBD1. The CDR3 runs to 14 residues. V was pared by 6 bases and J by 6 bases, with 9 bases of the junction left unmatched. Germline V lookup: CDR1 LNHDA, CDR2 SQIVND (reference sequence). In DNA form, the CDR3 reads TGTGCCAGTAGGGACAGGAGATATATCGATACGCAGTATTTT. Protein: CASRDRRYIDTQYF.

This clone was observed once. This chain connects TRBV13 to TRBJ2-1, with D tentatively TRBD2 (5 bases). This CDR3 comprises 12 residues. The germline V gene has CDR1 PRHDT and CDR2 FYEKMQ (reference sequence). V was shortened by 6 bases and J by 8 bases, with 11 bases between the two germline ends. This CDR3 is CASRLGVYEQFF. The CDR3 DNA sequence: TGTGCCAGCAGGTTGGGAGTCTATGAGCAGTTCTTC.

The chain couples TRBV2 to TRBJ1-2; D not certain. Germline assignment: CDR1 SNHLY and CDR2 FYNNEI. CDR3 size: 16 residues. Trimming cost V 6 bases and J 4 bases, with 21 bases left between them. The chain's CDR3 is CASSLRSTQTSYGYTF. Written as DNA, the CDR3 is TGTGCCAGCAGCCTACGGAGTACGCAGACCAGCTATGGCTACACCTTC.

The chain recombines TRBV28 with TRBJ1-1; D unresolved. Trimming shortened V by 2 bases and J by 8 bases, and 12 bases separated the two germline ends. The CDR3 runs 13 residues. Looked up from germline, CDR1 is MDHEN and CDR2 is SYDVKM. The CDR3 DNA reads as TGTGCCAGCAGTTTAGCGGATAGTCCCGAAGCTTTCTTT. Translated, it gives CASSLADSPEAFF.

The chain joins TRBV6-6 to TRBJ2-7; the D gene is possibly TRBD2 (6 bases). Looked up from germline, CDR1 is MNHNY and CDR2 is SVGAGI (reference sequence). V gave up 2 bases and J gave up 7 bases, with 15 bases separating them. The CDR3 sequence is 14 residues long. CDR3 bases: TGTGCCAGCAGTTACCAGGTACAGGCGGGGGAGCAGTACTTC. The encoded protein is CASSYQVQAGEQYF.

This chain joins TRBV6-6 and TRBJ1-5; TRBD1 aligns across 7 bases. This CDR3 spans 15 amino acids. CDR1 and CDR2 (germline): MNHNY, SVGAGI (reference sequence). Germline trimming cut 5 bases from V and 2 bases from J; bases unmatched to any gene: 6. The CDR3 region is CASSNGQVGNQPQHF. The CDR3 DNA reads as TGTGCCAGCAGTAACGGACAGGTCGGCAATCAGCCCCAGCATTTT.

The table lists this clone with a few counts. The V gene is TRBV18, the J gene TRBJ1-4; a possible D gene is TRBD1 (6 bases). The V gene's germline CDR1 is KGHSH and CDR2 LQKENI. Trimming pared 5 bases from V and 4 bases from J, leaving 11 bases between. This CDR3 region has 14 residues. The CDR3 is CASSSDSHNEKLFF. CDR3 nucleotides: TGTGCCAGCTCATCGGACAGCCATAATGAAAAACTGTTTTTT.

This clone was observed a single time. The chain uses TRBV18 and TRBJ2-7; 7 nucleotides agree with TRBD2. The germline gives CDR1 KGHSH, CDR2 LQKENI. The CDR3 is 15 residues long. Unmatched junction bases numbered 4, after V lost 0 bases and J lost 2 bases. In DNA form, the CDR3 reads TGTGCCAGCTCACCACCTGCTGGACTAGCCTACGAGCAGTACTTC. This gives the protein CASSPPAGLAYEQYF.

The rearrangement joins TRBV15 to TRBJ2-7, with D possibly TRBD1 on 5 matching bases. There are 18 residues in the CDR3. V was cut by 0 bases and J by 1 base, with 19 bases left in between. Germline V lookup: CDR1 LNHNV, CDR2 YYDKDF (reference sequence). CDR3 in DNA: TGTGCCACCAGCAGAGATCGGTTCAAAGGGGCGCTGTCCTACGAGCAGTACTTC. Translating gives CATSRDRFKGALSYEQYF.

The chain combines TRBV25-1 with TRBJ2-7, with 8 bases matching TRBD1. With 9 bases clipped from V and 5 bases from J, the junction kept 12 bases outside the gene matches. Per germline, CDR1 MGHDK and CDR2 SYGVNS. CDR3 length: 14 residues. In DNA form, the CDR3 reads TGTGCCAGTAGCCGACAGGGGACAGGCGACGAGCAGTACTTC. The encoded protein is CASSRQGTGDEQYF.

This clone was seen a few times. This rearrangement joins TRBV6-1 to TRBJ2-7; 9 bases map to TRBD1. The CDR3 covers 15 residues. With V trimmed by 6 bases and J by 5 bases, 11 bases remained unmatched. Germline CDR1 reads MNHNS; CDR2 reads SASEGT. CDR3 coding DNA: TGTGCCAGCAGAGGCTCCGGGACAGGGTACCACGAGCAGTACTTC. It translates to CASRGSGTGYHEQYF.

CDR3 residues: CASSSPFANQPQHF. The CDR3 nucleotides read TGTGCCAGCAGTTCGCCGTTTGCGAATCAGCCCCAGCATTTT. The V gene is TRBV28, the J gene TRBJ1-5; D remains unclear. This CDR3 is 14 amino acids long. CDR1 and CDR2 (germline): MDHEN, SYDVKM. Trimming cost V 4 bases and J 4 bases, with 11 bases left between them. The full variable domain, completed using reference TRBV28 and TRBJ1-5, is DVKVTQSSRYLVKRTGEKVFLECVQDMDHENMFWYRQDPGLGLRLIYFSYDVKMKEKGDIPEGYSVSREKKERFSLILESASTNQTSMYLCASSSPFANQPQHFGDGTRLSIL.

The chain recombines TRBV19 with TRBJ1-5, with a possible D match to TRBD1 (5 bases). Germline assignment: CDR1 LNHDA and CDR2 SQIVND (reference sequence). The CDR3 has 15 residues. V was pared by 3 bases and J by 6 bases, with 15 bases between. In DNA form, the CDR3 reads TGTGCCAGTAGTATTATCTCGGGGGTCACTCAGCCCCAGCATTTT. This translates into CASSIISGVTQPQHF.

The chain joins TRBV7-2 to TRBJ2-5; 8 nucleotides agree with TRBD2. Looked up from germline, CDR1 is SGHTA and CDR2 is FQGNSA. V was pared by 6 bases and J by 9 bases, with 15 bases of the junction left unmatched. The CDR3 contains 15 residues. Here the CDR3 DNA reads TGTGCCAGCAGTCCTAAGGGGACTAGACGCACATCCCAGTACTTC. Protein sequence: CASSPKGTRRTSQYF.

The chain employs TRBV23-1 and TRBJ1-2; D is unclear. TRBV23-1 is identified as an open reading frame with a role that is uncertain. V was pared by 8 bases and J by 4 bases, with 20 bases between. The CDR3 length is 15 residues. The CDR3 sequence: CASREPEFAFYGYTF. CDR3 nucleotide sequence: TGCGCCAGCCGGGAACCAGAATTCGCATTCTATGGCTACACCTTC.

This sequence joins TRBV5-1 and TRBJ2-3, with 9 bases identical to TRBD1. The CDR3 runs to 16 residues. J was trimmed by 4 bases and V by 0 bases; bases with no gene match: 6. The germline gives CDR1 SGHRS, CDR2 YFSETQ. In nucleotides, the CDR3 is TGCGCCAGCAGCTTGGAAGGGACAGGGAGACCAGATACGCAGTATTTT. Its translation is CASSLEGTGRPDTQYF.

The chain employs TRBV2 and TRBJ2-3, with 10 nucleotides matching TRBD1. Germline CDR1 and CDR2: SNHLY and FYNNEI. The CDR3 loop spans 13 amino acids. With 9 bases clipped from V and 6 bases from J, the junction kept 6 bases outside the gene matches. CDR3 nucleotide sequence: TGTGCCAGTCGGGACAGGGGTTCGGATACGCAGTATTTT. This translates into CASRDRGSDTQYF.

The V gene is TRBV5-1, the J gene TRBJ1-1, with TRBD1 matching 10 bases. Germline-derived CDR1 and CDR2 are SGHRS and YFSETQ. Trimming took 4 bases from V and 8 from J; bases not matched to a gene: 11. CDR3 length: 15 amino acids. CDR3 region: CASSLTGGEPEEAFF. DNA for the CDR3: TGCGCCAGCAGCCTGACAGGGGGCGAACCGGAAGAAGCTTTCTTT.